The 9 T cell receptor beta chains reported below all come from one sample, sequenced in a study of blood T cell repertoires in COVID-19. Only in-frame clones appear in the TCRdb table, and some are missing; sequencing was by immunoSEQ multiplex PCR. The repertoire has roughly 70,000 clones, around 86% of them found once; the top ten carry roughly 3.2%. The sequenced material came from peripheral blood. These receptors all come from a man aged 50 to 60 with active COVID-19.

The chain employs TRBV4-2 and TRBJ1-1; 10 bases agree with TRBD1. J was trimmed by 1 base and V by 3 bases; bases with no gene match: 5. Germline V gene data show CDR1 as LGHNA and CDR2 as YNFKEQ. The CDR3 is 16 residues long. This CDR3 reads CASSQGTGDKNTEAFF. The CDR3 DNA is TGTGCCAGCAGCCAGGGGACAGGGGATAAGAACACTGAAGCTTTCTTT.

The chain couples TRBV29-1 to TRBJ2-3, with TRBD2 matching over 8 bases. Germline V gene sequence: CDR1 SQVTM, CDR2 ANQGSEA. With V trimmed by 6 bases and J by 5 bases, 10 bases remained unmatched. CDR3 size: 14 residues. CDR3 bases: TGCAGCGTCCAGCGGGAGTCCGGTAAAGATACGCAGTATTTT. It codes for CSVQRESGKDTQYF.

The gene calls are TRBV7-6 and TRBJ2-7; the match to TRBD2 covers 8 bases. Trimming at V came to 2 bases and at J to 0 bases, leaving 3 bases not matched to a gene. Germline V gene lookup returns CDR1 SGHVS and CDR2 FNYEAQ. The CDR3 length is 15 residues. CDR3 nucleotide sequence: TGTGCCAGCAGCTTAAGCGGGGGACACTCCTACGAGCAGTACTTC. Amino acid sequence: CASSLSGGHSYEQYF.

The chain employs TRBV7-9 and TRBJ2-7; 11 bases map to TRBD2. The V and J ends lost 3 bases and 0 bases, in that order; junction bases with no gene match: 7. Germline V CDR1 and CDR2: SEHNR, FQNEAQ (reference sequence). CDR3 length equals 17 residues. The CDR3 bases are TGTGCCAGCAGCTTGGGACTAGCGGTTCCTAGCTCCTACGAGCAGTACTTC. It specifies CASSLGLAVPSSYEQYF.

This chain connects TRBV27 to TRBJ2-1, with a tentative D call TRBD1 (5 bases). This CDR3 region has 15 residues. Germline V gene lookup returns CDR1 MNHEY and CDR2 SMNVEV (reference sequence). Deletions cut 7 bases from V and 0 bases from J, with 13 bases between. CDR3 sequence: CASTYRPDSYNEQFF. Here the CDR3 DNA reads TGTGCCAGCACCTACAGGCCAGACTCCTACAATGAGCAGTTCTTC.

The gene calls are TRBV28 and TRBJ2-7; D is unresolved. CDR3 size: 11 residues. V was clipped by 5 bases and J by 4 bases, with 6 bases between them. Germline CDR1 is MDHEN and CDR2 is SYDVKM. The DNA of the CDR3 is TGTGCCAGCAGTCTAGAATACGAGCAGTACTTC. Amino acids: CASSLEYEQYF.

Details on this clone: Other nucleotide sequences in the sample specify the same CDR3. The chain carries TRBV4-2 and TRBJ1-2; weak D call: TRBD1 (5 bases). Looked up from germline, CDR1 is LGHNA and CDR2 is YNFKEQ. Trimming shortened V by 3 bases and J by 8 bases, and 13 bases separated the two germline ends. CDR3 size: 13 residues. CDR3 DNA: TGTGCCAGCAGCCACGAGGACCGGGGGGGCTACACCTTC. Translated, it gives CASSHEDRGGYTF.

This clone occurred once. The chain links TRBV4-3 to TRBJ1-2; D is perhaps TRBD1 (6 bases). The CDR3 extends over 14 amino acids. V lost 0 bases, J lost 5 bases, and 10 bases lay in between. The V gene's germline CDR1 is LGHNA and CDR2 YSLEER. CDR3: CASSQDAQGYGYTF. The CDR3 nucleotides are TGCGCCAGCAGCCAAGATGCACAGGGATATGGCTACACCTTC.

The J gene is TRBJ1-1, the V gene TRBV27; 12 bases match TRBD1. Germline V gives CDR1 MNHEY, CDR2 SMNVEV (reference sequence). This CDR3 comprises 15 residues. V shed 5 bases and J 2 bases; nucleotides not matched to a gene: 3. CDR3 loop: CASSLGTGGNTEAFF. The CDR3 coding sequence is TGTGCCAGCAGTCTTGGGACAGGGGGCAACACTGAAGCTTTCTTT.